This entry is about one T cell receptor beta chain. These data come from a study of Ad26.COV2.S vaccination and SARS-CoV-2 variants. Profiling relied on immunoSEQ multiplex PCR, and the TCRdb table lists in-frame clones only, not all of them. The sample shows hundreds of thousands of clones, just over 90% of them seen only once. Germline-derived CDR1 and CDR2 are SGHDT and YYEEEE. V shed 2 bases and J shed 4 bases, with 12 bases lying between them. The CDR3 is 14 residues long. The clonotype comes from a human donor who had recovered from COVID-19. The J gene is TRBJ1-2, the V gene TRBV5-6; a weak D match, TRBD1 (5 bases). The source material was peripheral blood, sampled after recovery from COVID-19. Here the CDR3 reads CASSFQDKAYGYTF. In nucleotides, the CDR3 is TGTGCCAGCAGCTTCCAGGACAAGGCCTATGGCTACACCTTC.